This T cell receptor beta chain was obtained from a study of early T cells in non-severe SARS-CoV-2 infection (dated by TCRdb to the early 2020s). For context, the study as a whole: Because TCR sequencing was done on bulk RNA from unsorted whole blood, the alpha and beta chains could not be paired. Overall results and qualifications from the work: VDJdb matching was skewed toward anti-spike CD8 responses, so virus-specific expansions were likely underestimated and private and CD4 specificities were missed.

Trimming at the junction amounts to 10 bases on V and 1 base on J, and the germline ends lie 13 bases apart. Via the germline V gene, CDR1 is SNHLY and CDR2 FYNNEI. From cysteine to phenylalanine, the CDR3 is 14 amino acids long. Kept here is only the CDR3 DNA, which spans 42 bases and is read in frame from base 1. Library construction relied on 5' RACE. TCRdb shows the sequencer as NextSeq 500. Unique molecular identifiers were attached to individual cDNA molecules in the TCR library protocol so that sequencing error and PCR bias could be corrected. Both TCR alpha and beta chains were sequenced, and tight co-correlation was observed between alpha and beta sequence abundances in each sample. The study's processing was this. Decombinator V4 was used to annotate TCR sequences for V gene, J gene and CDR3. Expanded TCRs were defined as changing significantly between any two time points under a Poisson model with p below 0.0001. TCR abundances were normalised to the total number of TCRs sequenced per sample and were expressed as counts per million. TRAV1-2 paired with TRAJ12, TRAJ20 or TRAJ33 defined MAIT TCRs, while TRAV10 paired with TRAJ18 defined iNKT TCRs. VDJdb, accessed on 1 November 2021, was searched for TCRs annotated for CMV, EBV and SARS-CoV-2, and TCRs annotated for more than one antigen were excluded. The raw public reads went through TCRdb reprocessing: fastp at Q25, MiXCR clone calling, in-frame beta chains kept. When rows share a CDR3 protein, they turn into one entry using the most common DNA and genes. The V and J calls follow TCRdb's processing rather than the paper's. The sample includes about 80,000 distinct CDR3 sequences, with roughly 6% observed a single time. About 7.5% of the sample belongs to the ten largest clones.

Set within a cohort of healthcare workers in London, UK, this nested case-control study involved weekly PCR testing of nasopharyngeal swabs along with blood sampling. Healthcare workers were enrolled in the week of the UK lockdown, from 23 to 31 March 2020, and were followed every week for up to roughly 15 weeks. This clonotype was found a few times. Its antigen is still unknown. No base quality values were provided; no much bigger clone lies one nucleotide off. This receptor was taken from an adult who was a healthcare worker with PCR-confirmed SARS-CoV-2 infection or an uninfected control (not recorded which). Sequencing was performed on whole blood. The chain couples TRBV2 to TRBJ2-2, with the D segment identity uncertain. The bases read TGTGCCACCCAGGTGCAGCGGAACACCGGGGAGCTGTTTTTT. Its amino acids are CATQVQRNTGELFF.